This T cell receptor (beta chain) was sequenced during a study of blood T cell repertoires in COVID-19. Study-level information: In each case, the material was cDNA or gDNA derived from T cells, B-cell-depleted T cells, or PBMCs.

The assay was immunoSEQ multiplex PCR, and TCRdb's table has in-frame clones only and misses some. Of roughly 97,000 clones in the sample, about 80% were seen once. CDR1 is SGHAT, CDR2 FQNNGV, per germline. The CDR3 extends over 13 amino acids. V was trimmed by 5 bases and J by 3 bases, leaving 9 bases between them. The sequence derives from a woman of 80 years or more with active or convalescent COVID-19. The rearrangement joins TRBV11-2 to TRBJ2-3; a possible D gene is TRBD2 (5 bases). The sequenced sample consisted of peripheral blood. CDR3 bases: TGTGCCAGCAGCCCGGGGATAACAGATACGCAGTATTTT. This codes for CASSPGITDTQYF.